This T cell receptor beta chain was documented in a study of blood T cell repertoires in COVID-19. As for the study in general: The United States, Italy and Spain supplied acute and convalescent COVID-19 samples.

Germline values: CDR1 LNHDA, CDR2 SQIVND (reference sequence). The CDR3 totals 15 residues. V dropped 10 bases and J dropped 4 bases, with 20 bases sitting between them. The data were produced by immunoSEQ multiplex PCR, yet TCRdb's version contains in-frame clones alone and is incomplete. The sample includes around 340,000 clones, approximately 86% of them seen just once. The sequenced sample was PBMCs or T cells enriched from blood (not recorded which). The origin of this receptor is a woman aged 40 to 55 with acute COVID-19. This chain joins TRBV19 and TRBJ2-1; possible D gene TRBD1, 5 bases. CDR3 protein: CATTQGATLYNEQFF. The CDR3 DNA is TGTGCCACTACCCAAGGGGCGACCCTTTACAATGAGCAGTTCTTC.